The clone carrying this T cell receptor (beta chain) was picked up a small number of times. The data originate from a study of T cells after yellow fever vaccination. TCRdb reanalysed the 5' RACE reads using MiXCR and keeps one entry per CDR3 protein. The table has a few hundred thousand distinct CDR3 sequences, roughly 8.4% seen once. The specimen comprised PBMCs, sampled approximately 40 days after the first yellow fever vaccination. The TCR was taken from a young man who received the YFV17D yellow fever vaccine.

The CDR3 protein is CASSLSIRSGNTIYF. CDR3 nucleotides: TGCGCCAGCAGCCTCTCGATTCGCTCTGGAAACACCATATATTTT. V gene TRBV5-1 combines with J gene TRBJ1-3; D unclear. Trimming removed 4 bases from V and 0 bases from J, with 11 bases in between. The germline gives CDR1 SGHRS, CDR2 YFSETQ. The CDR3 runs to 15 residues.